Listed below are T cell receptor beta chains from one sample, sequenced in a study of blood T cell repertoires in COVID-19. The table came from immunoSEQ multiplex PCR; TCRdb's copy has only in-frame clones and leaves some out. The repertoire consists of some 150,000 clones, with about four fifths occurring once and the leading ten covering roughly 1.7%. The material sequenced was PBMCs or T cells enriched from blood (not recorded which). The receptors stem from a woman younger than 35 who had been exposed to COVID-19. CDR3s include the opening cysteine and the closing phenylalanine or tryptophan. D genes are given only for firm matches. Some rows mark clone size as missing; the rest say once, few, many or name a class of expanded clone.

v_gene: TRBV9
d_gene: NA
abundance: NA
j_gene: TRBJ2-1
CDR3nt: TGTGCCAGCAGCGTCGGGGCTAGCGTCTACAATGAGCAGTTCTTC
CDR3aa: CASSVGASVYNEQFF

v_gene: TRBV11-2
d_gene: NA
abundance: many
j_gene: TRBJ1-5
CDR3nt: TGTGCCAGCAGCGCGACCACAGGGAGCCATCAGCCCCAGCATTTT
CDR3aa: CASSATTGSHQPQHF

v_gene: TRBV5-1
d_gene: TRBD2
abundance: NA
j_gene: TRBJ2-7
CDR3nt: TGCGCCAGCAGCTTGGATCCTAGCGGTACCTACGAGCAGTACTTC
CDR3aa: CASSLDPSGTYEQYF

v_gene: TRBV19
d_gene: NA
abundance: NA
j_gene: TRBJ1-6
CDR3nt: TGTGCCAGTAGTCCAGAGAGGGATCGGTCACCCCTCCACTTT
CDR3aa: CASSPERDRSPLHF

v_gene: TRBV9
d_gene: TRBD2
abundance: NA
j_gene: TRBJ2-1
CDR3nt: TGTGCCAGCAGCGTAGCTGGACGCGGGAGGTACAATGAGCAGTTCTTC
CDR3aa: CASSVAGRGRYNEQFF

v_gene: TRBV19
d_gene: TRBD2
abundance: NA
j_gene: TRBJ2-5
CDR3nt: TGTGCCAGTAGTACCGACGCGGGAGGGCTGGAGACCCAGTACTTC
CDR3aa: CASSTDAGGLETQYF

v_gene: TRBV28
d_gene: NA
abundance: once
j_gene: TRBJ1-5
CDR3nt: TGTGCCAGCAGCGAGTGGAGCAATCAGCCCCAGCATTTT
CDR3aa: CASSEWSNQPQHF

v_gene: TRBV10-1
d_gene: NA
abundance: NA
j_gene: TRBJ2-7
CDR3nt: TGCGCCAGCAGTGATGGGGGGACCTACGAGCAGTACTTC
CDR3aa: CASSDGGTYEQYF

v_gene: TRBV14
d_gene: TRBD1
abundance: many
j_gene: TRBJ1-2
CDR3nt: TGTGCCAGCAGCCCTAGGGACAGAAAGTATGGCTACACCTTC
CDR3aa: CASSPRDRKYGYTF

v_gene: TRBV28
d_gene: NA
abundance: NA
j_gene: TRBJ1-3
CDR3nt: TGTGCCAGCAGTTTGGCCCTCCAGGGAAACACCATATATTTT
CDR3aa: CASSLALQGNTIYF

v_gene: TRBV5-1
d_gene: TRBD2
abundance: NA
j_gene: TRBJ2-7
CDR3nt: TGCGCCAGCAGCTTCCCAAAGACTAGCGGGGGTGGACCGAAAATCTACGAGCAGTACTTC
CDR3aa: CASSFPKTSGGGPKIYEQYF

v_gene: TRBV29-1
d_gene: NA
abundance: NA
j_gene: TRBJ2-7
CDR3nt: TGCAGCGTTGAGGTCAGGGACTACGAGCAGTACTTC
CDR3aa: CSVEVRDYEQYF

v_gene: TRBV29-1
d_gene: NA
abundance: NA
j_gene: TRBJ1-2
CDR3nt: TGCAGCGTTGACGCTTCGTTAGGGGATGGCTACACCTTC
CDR3aa: CSVDASLGDGYTF

v_gene: TRBV29-1
d_gene: NA
abundance: NA
j_gene: TRBJ1-6
CDR3nt: TGCAGCGTAGCAGCGGCGGATAATTCACCCCTCCACTTT
CDR3aa: CSVAAADNSPLHF

v_gene: TRBV28
d_gene: NA
abundance: NA
j_gene: TRBJ1-2
CDR3nt: TGTGCCAGCAGTTGGAACAGGAAGGGGAATGGCTACACCTTC
CDR3aa: CASSWNRKGNGYTF

v_gene: TRBV7-6
d_gene: NA
abundance: NA
j_gene: TRBJ1-6
CDR3nt: TGTGCCAGCAGCTTAGAAAGCGGGTTTAATTCACCCCTCCACTTT
CDR3aa: CASSLESGFNSPLHF

v_gene: TRBV11-2
d_gene: NA
abundance: NA
j_gene: TRBJ2-3
CDR3nt: TGTGCCAGCAGCTTACAGTTGGGCACAGATACGCAGTATTTT
CDR3aa: CASSLQLGTDTQYF

v_gene: TRBV30
d_gene: TRBD1
abundance: NA
j_gene: TRBJ2-1
CDR3nt: TGTGCCACCCGGGACAGTTACTACAATGAGCAGTTCTTC
CDR3aa: CATRDSYYNEQFF

v_gene: TRBV29-1
d_gene: NA
abundance: NA
j_gene: TRBJ2-7
CDR3nt: TGCAGCGTTGAAGAACAGGACTACGAGCAGTACTTC
CDR3aa: CSVEEQDYEQYF

v_gene: TRBV6-5
d_gene: TRBD1
abundance: NA
j_gene: TRBJ1-2
CDR3nt: TGTGCCAGCAGTTCCGGTGGACAGGACTATGGCTACACCTTC
CDR3aa: CASSSGGQDYGYTF

v_gene: TRBV30
d_gene: NA
abundance: NA
j_gene: TRBJ1-1
CDR3nt: TGTGCCTGGAGTGTACGAGTATGGGCCTCGGGGATGAACACTGAAGCTTTCTTT
CDR3aa: CAWSVRVWASGMNTEAFF

v_gene: TRBV30
d_gene: NA
abundance: once
j_gene: TRBJ2-3
CDR3nt: TGTGCCTGGGGACGGGAGTGGGGGGATACGCAGTATTTT
CDR3aa: CAWGREWGDTQYF

v_gene: TRBV7-2
d_gene: NA
abundance: NA
j_gene: TRBJ1-3
CDR3nt: TGTGCCAGCAGCTTAACCAGCTCTGGAAACACCATATATTTT
CDR3aa: CASSLTSSGNTIYF

v_gene: TRBV25-1
d_gene: NA
abundance: NA
j_gene: TRBJ1-3
CDR3nt: TGTGCCAGCAGTGAAGGGTGGCGGGTATCTGGAAACACCATATATTTT
CDR3aa: CASSEGWRVSGNTIYF

v_gene: TRBV27
d_gene: NA
abundance: NA
j_gene: TRBJ2-1
CDR3nt: TGTGCCAGCAGTTTAAACGCGGGAGAGCAGTTCTTC
CDR3aa: CASSLNAGEQFF

v_gene: TRBV5-4
d_gene: NA
abundance: few
j_gene: TRBJ1-1
CDR3nt: TGTGCCAGCAGCTTGGGCAGGGGTGTAACAAACACTGAAGCTTTCTTT
CDR3aa: CASSLGRGVTNTEAFF

v_gene: TRBV15
d_gene: NA
abundance: NA
j_gene: TRBJ2-2
CDR3nt: TGTGCCACCAGTGGGGCAGTAGGTTACGGGGAGCTGTTTTTT
CDR3aa: CATSGAVGYGELFF

v_gene: TRBV6-5
d_gene: NA
abundance: NA
j_gene: TRBJ2-7
CDR3nt: TGTGCCAGCAGACAGGCATCCTACGAGCAGTACTTC
CDR3aa: CASRQASYEQYF

v_gene: TRBV11-3
d_gene: NA
abundance: NA
j_gene: TRBJ2-1
CDR3nt: TGTGCCAGCAGCACAGAGCCGGATGAGCAGTTCTTC
CDR3aa: CASSTEPDEQFF

v_gene: TRBV18
d_gene: NA
abundance: NA
j_gene: TRBJ1-6
CDR3nt: TGTGCCAGCTCACCACCCCGACAGACATATAATTCACCCCTCCACTTT
CDR3aa: CASSPPRQTYNSPLHF

v_gene: TRBV6-2/TRBV6-3
d_gene: TRBD2
abundance: once
j_gene: TRBJ2-7
CDR3nt: TGTGCCAGCAGTTATCAGTCTAGCGGCCCCTACGAGCAGTACTTC
CDR3aa: CASSYQSSGPYEQYF

v_gene: TRBV10-3
d_gene: TRBD1
abundance: NA
j_gene: TRBJ1-2
CDR3nt: TGTGCCAGTACCGGGCCGGACAGGGCGAGCAACTATGGCTACACCTTC
CDR3aa: CASTGPDRASNYGYTF

v_gene: TRBV3-1/TRBV3-2
d_gene: NA
abundance: NA
j_gene: TRBJ1-2
CDR3nt: TGTGCCAGCAGCCGCAGGGGCTATGGCTACACCTTC
CDR3aa: CASSRRGYGYTF